The T cell receptor beta chain under discussion was sequenced for a study of blood T cell repertoires in COVID-19. Some clones are missing from TCRdb's copy, which holds only in-frame ones; the method was immunoSEQ multiplex PCR. Counted here are roughly 330,000 clones, about 90% occurring once; the ten biggest clones make up about 5%. Those who participated ranged in age from about 18 to 95 years and resided in about two dozen US areas. The receptor's source is a man aged 30-40 years who had recovered from COVID-19. Input material: PBMCs or T cells enriched from blood (not recorded which).

Here the CDR3 reads CASNPAGGLTDTQYF. The CDR3 bases are TGTGCCAGCAACCCAGCGGGGGGGCTCACAGATACGCAGTATTTT. The chain links TRBV3-1 (or the pseudogene TRBV3-2) to TRBJ2-3; the match to TRBD2 covers 10 bases. The V segment lost 7 bases and the J segment 2 bases; nucleotides outside the gene matches: 6. Germline values: CDR1 LGHDT, CDR2 YNNKEL (reference sequence). This CDR3 is 15 amino acids long.